Below, 32 T cell receptor beta chains from the same sample are listed, as sequenced in a study of tumor-infiltrating lymphocytes in primary liver carcinoma (dated by TCRdb to about 2017). Sequencing used an Illumina HiSeq 2500. A constant-region primer and ProtoScript II reverse transcriptase were used to reverse-transcribe TCRbeta-specific cDNA from roughly 500 ng total RNA. Three nested multiplex PCR rounds, following a slightly modified ARM-PCR procedure, were used to build the TCRbeta libraries. The first two PCR rounds used multiplex TRBV1-TRBV30 forward primers with a Cbeta reverse primer, each for about 10 cycles. TCRdb cleaned the public reads at Q25 with fastp, built clones with MiXCR and kept in-frame beta chains. Each entry merges the rows of one CDR3 protein and shows their most common DNA and genes. The sample table records about 330,000 distinct CDR3 sequences; less than 65% of these occur just once. In total, the top ten clones hold 6.5% of the sample.

Blood RNA was extracted from unsorted whole blood using TRIzol reagent, and germline DNA was obtained with the DNeasy Blood & Tissue kit. The sample was peripheral blood. The origin of the receptors is a man aged 35 to 55 with primary liver carcinoma and hepatitis B virus infection.

Worth noting for this clonotype: This could be a read error, since a much larger clone is one nucleotide away. The chain links TRBV4-1 to TRBJ2-1; weak D call: TRBD1 (8 bases). This CDR3 is built from 15 residues. Trimming removed 0 bases from V and 9 bases from J, with 15 bases in between. Germline V gene sequence: CDR1 MGHRA, CDR2 YSYEKL. The chain's CDR3 is CASSQENRGGAEQFF. The CDR3 DNA follows: TGCGCCAGCAGCCAAGAAAACAGGGGGGGAGCTGAGCAGTTCTTC.

On this clonotype itself: At one of its ends the junction is not consistent with the germline gene, which may arise from a read error. The CDR3 spells CSVAREGRNTQYF. As DNA, the CDR3 is TGCAGCGTTGCGCGGGAGGGCCGGAATACACAGTATTTT. V usage is TRBV29-1 and J usage is TRBJ2-3; 9 bases are shared with TRBD2. The CDR3 spans 13 residues. Germline V lookup: CDR1 SQVTM, CDR2 ANQGSEA.

This clonotype was counted many times. V usage is TRBV10-3 and J usage is TRBJ2-2; D call uncertain. This CDR3 spans 14 amino acids. Germline V CDR1 and CDR2: ENHRY, SYGVKD. V was shortened by 10 bases and J by 2 bases, with 14 bases between the two germline ends. The CDR3 region is CATKPQFNTGELFF. DNA of the CDR3: TGTGCCACCAAACCCCAGTTCAACACCGGGGAGCTGTTTTTT.

For this clonotype: This may stem from a read error, because a much larger clone lies one nucleotide away. The genes are TRBV10-1 and TRBJ2-1; TRBD2 matches at 7 bases. The CDR3 length is 15 residues. Germline values: CDR1 WNHNN, CDR2 SYGVQD (reference sequence). CDR3 nucleotides: TGCGCCAGCAGTACGGGCGGGAGCGCCTACAGTGAGCAGTTCTTC. This codes for CASSTGGSAYSEQFF.

Remarks on this clonotype: Its ends do not fully match the called genes, so a read error is possible. This chain connects TRBV11-2 to TRBJ2-3, with 12 bases matching TRBD2. In germline, CDR1 is SGHAT, CDR2 FQNNGV. CDR3 length equals 18 residues. CDR3 DNA sequence: TGTGGCAGCAACTCACACACGAGGACTAGCGGGACCACAGATACGCAGTATTTT. Translation gives CGSNSHTRTSGTTDTQYF.

Regarding this clonotype: One base away lies a much larger clone, so this may be a sequencing read error. The chain has TRBV29-1 and TRBJ1-1; D remains ambiguous. The CDR3 contains 12 residues. The V end was cut by 4 bases, the J end by 4 bases, with 10 bases between. Germline values: CDR1 SQVTM, CDR2 ANQGSEA. The CDR3 DNA follows: TGCAGCGTTGGACCAATCATCACTGAAGCTTTCTTT. This sequence encodes CSVGPIITEAFF.

This clonotype was picked up many times. The rearrangement uses TRBV6-1 and TRBJ1-3; D gene ambiguous. The CDR3 extends over 15 amino acids. CDR1 is MNHNS and CDR2 is SASEGT in the germline V gene. V gave up 5 bases and J gave up 4 bases, with 15 bases separating them. The CDR3 here is CASSIGSPGGNTIYF. DNA of the CDR3: TGTGCCAGCAGTATCGGGTCCCCGGGAGGAAACACCATATATTTT.

In regard to this clonotype: One end of the junction is discordant with germline, which a read error may explain. This rearrangement joins TRBV6-2 or TRBV6-3 to TRBJ2-7; TRBD1 matches at 9 bases. This CDR3 has 16 residues. CDR1 and CDR2 (germline): MNHEY, SVGEGT. The CDR3 bases are TGTGTCAGCAGTTACTCGTTACAGGGGGCTCGGGTGGAGCAGTACTTC. Amino acid sequence: CVSSYSLQGARVEQYF.

This clonotype was counted a few times. CDR3 residues: CAISARDSTDTQYF. DNA for the CDR3: TGTGCCATCAGTGCCCGGGACAGCACAGATACGCAGTATTTT. The chain couples TRBV10-3 to TRBJ2-3; D is tentatively TRBD1 or TRBD2 (5 bases each). CDR3 length equals 14 residues. Trimming removed 4 bases at V and 0 bases at J, with 8 bases between. Germline V CDR1 and CDR2: ENHRY, SYGVKD.

As for this clonotype: A much larger clone lies one base from this, so it may be a read error. The V and J genes are TRBV10-2 and TRBJ2-2; TRBD1 or TRBD2 may be the D gene (5 bases each). Germline V gene data show CDR1 as WSHSY and CDR2 as SAAADI. CDR3 length: 16 amino acids. This CDR3 reads CAGRDRRGFNTGELFF. CDR3 nucleotide sequence: TGCGCCGGCAGAGACAGACGAGGGTTCAACACCGGGGAGCTGTTTTTT.

This clonotype was recorded only once. Just one base apart from a much larger clone, this may be a read error. The chain uses TRBV6-2 or TRBV6-3 and TRBJ2-4; D remains ambiguous. V lost 7 bases to trimming and J lost 10 bases, with 17 bases between them. Looked up from germline, CDR1 is MNHEY and CDR2 is SVGEGT. There are 13 residues in the CDR3. The CDR3 DNA follows: TGTGCCAGCATGGGTCAGGCGTCGGATATTCAGTACTTC. It translates to CASMGQASDIQYF.

The gene calls are TRBV12-3 or TRBV12-4 and TRBJ2-3; weak D call: TRBD1 (6 bases). Between the trimmed V and J ends, which lost 2 bases and 3 bases, there was a span of 15 bases. CDR3 length equals 16 residues. The CDR3 spells CASSLRGRGWTDTQYF. The CDR3, as DNA: TGTGCCAGCAGTTTACGGGGCAGGGGTTGGACAGATACGCAGTATTTT.

As to this clonotype: The final CDR3 position lacks the conserved phenylalanine or tryptophan, pointing to a likely read error. This chain joins TRBV6-1 and TRBJ2-5; a weak D match, TRBD2 (6 bases). CDR3 length equals 14 residues. The germline V and J ends were trimmed by 4 bases and 0 bases, with 9 bases remaining between them. Per germline, CDR1 MNHNS and CDR2 SASEGT. CDR3 amino acids: CASSAGGNQETQYS. As DNA, the CDR3 is TGTGCCAGCAGTGCTGGAGGGAACCAAGAGACCCAGTACTCC.

Remarks on this clonotype: An end of the junction differs from the germline gene, which may be a read error. The gene calls are TRBV7-9 and TRBJ2-5, with TRBD2 matching over 11 bases. The germline V gene has CDR1 SEHNR and CDR2 FQNEAQ (reference sequence). The CDR3 covers 17 residues. For the CDR3, the DNA is TGTGCCAACAGCTTAATGTCTAGCGGGAGGTCCCAAGAGACCCAGTACTTC. This sequence encodes CANSLMSSGRSQETQYF.

The chain links TRBV2 to TRBJ2-5, with D perhaps matching TRBD1 (6 bases). V shed 6 bases and J shed 2 bases, with 13 bases lying between them. This CDR3 has 14 residues. Germline lookup yields CDR1 SNHLY and CDR2 FYNNEI. DNA of the CDR3: TGTGCCAGCAGGAAACGGGACAATCAAGAGACCCAGTACTTC. Amino acids: CASRKRDNQETQYF.

This chain joins TRBV11-3 and TRBJ2-1; 9 positions match TRBD2. Trimming cost V 1 base and J 12 bases; bases outside gene matches: 16. This CDR3 region has 17 residues. Germline CDR1 SGHNT, CDR2 YENEEA. CDR3 sequence (DNA): TGTGCCAGCAGCTTAGGCCCTACTAAGGCGGGAGGGCGCAGGCAGTTCTTC. Encoded protein: CASSLGPTKAGGRRQFF.

This chain connects TRBV11-2 to TRBJ2-3, with unresolved D. V lost 5 bases and J lost 2, with 17 bases in between. This CDR3 comprises 16 residues. Germline V gene lookup returns CDR1 SGHAT and CDR2 FQNNGV. CDR3 amino acids: CASSPVGAWYTDTQYF. The CDR3 nucleotides are TGTGCCAGCAGCCCTGTCGGAGCGTGGTACACAGATACGCAGTATTTT.

A note on this clonotype: It may be a read error: a sequence one base away is much more abundant. The chain uses TRBV12-3 or TRBV12-4 and TRBJ2-7; D call uncertain. This CDR3 contains 11 residues. Trimming removed 7 bases from V and 10 bases from J, with 14 bases in between. In DNA form, the CDR3 reads TGTGCCAGCACCCAGTCTCGCGATCAGTACTTC. Translation gives CASTQSRDQYF.

This clonotype appeared a few times. The V call is TRBV6-1, the J call TRBJ1-2; the match to TRBD1 covers 7 bases. From germline, CDR1 is MNHNS and CDR2 SASEGT. The J segment lost 7 bases and the V segment lost 1 base, leaving 9 bases of the junction unmatched. CDR3 length equals 15 residues. The CDR3 sequence: CASSEGSGTARGYTF. In nucleotides, the CDR3 is TGTGCCAGCAGTGAAGGGTCGGGGACAGCTCGTGGCTACACCTTC.

Only a few counts were recorded for this clonotype. The V gene is TRBV6-1, the J gene TRBJ2-5; D unresolved. Per the germline V gene, CDR1 is MNHNS and CDR2 is SASEGT. This CDR3 spans 17 amino acids. Trimming took off 0 bases at V and 0 bases at J, with 14 bases between the two ends. The CDR3 here is CASSEALGLGYQETQYF. Here the CDR3 DNA reads TGTGCCAGCAGTGAAGCTCTCGGGTTGGGATACCAAGAGACCCAGTACTTC.

This clonotype was found a few times. The chain joins TRBV12-3 or TRBV12-4 to TRBJ2-2; 8 bases match TRBD2. Germline trimming cut 5 bases from V and 0 bases from J; bases unmatched to any gene: 17. There are 20 residues in the CDR3. The CDR3 DNA sequence: TGTGCCAGCAGTGGAGGATCGACTAGCGCCCTGACATCGAACACCGGGGAGCTGTTTTTT. Amino acid sequence: CASSGGSTSALTSNTGELFF.

The chain uses TRBV5-4 and TRBJ2-7, with TRBD1 matching 7 bases. CDR3 length equals 16 residues. Trimming at V came to 4 bases and at J to 1 base, leaving 11 bases not matched to a gene. Germline V CDR1 and CDR2: SGHNT, YYREEE (reference sequence). CDR3 amino acids: CASSPWAGGSSYEQYF. The CDR3 bases are TGTGCCAGCAGCCCCTGGGCAGGGGGTTCGTCCTACGAGCAGTACTTC. The whole variable domain, remainder taken from reference TRBV5-4 and TRBJ2-7, is ETGVTQSPTHLIKTRGQQVTLRCSSQSGHNTVSWYQQALGQGPQFIFQYYREEENGRGNFPPRFSGLQFPNYSSELNVNALELDDSALYLCASSPWAGGSSYEQYFGPGTRLTVT.

This chain links TRBV10-2 with TRBJ2-7; D not certain. Between the trimmed V and J ends, which lost 2 bases and 1 base, there was a span of 12 bases. Looked up from germline, CDR1 is WSHSY and CDR2 is SAAADI. CDR3 size: 15 residues. For the CDR3, the DNA is TGCGCCAGCAGTGAGGGGCAGGTGAGGTCCTACGAGCAGTACTTC. Its protein is CASSEGQVRSYEQYF.

CDR3 loop: CASSPDRGPGEKLFF. For the CDR3, the DNA is TGTGCCAGCAGCCCAGACAGGGGGCCGGGTGAAAAACTGTTTTTT. The gene calls are TRBV11-2 and TRBJ1-4, with 10 nucleotides matching TRBD1. Per germline, CDR1 SGHAT and CDR2 FQNNGV. This CDR3 spans 15 amino acids. The V and J ends lost 5 bases and 7 bases, in that order; junction bases with no gene match: 7.

Comment on this clonotype: One base away lies a much larger clone, so this may be a sequencing read error. This chain joins TRBV4-2 and TRBJ1-6, with unresolved D. Per the germline V gene, CDR1 is LGHNA and CDR2 is YNFKEQ. This CDR3 region has 14 residues. CDR3 DNA: TGTGCCGGCAGCCAAGATCATAGAGATTCACCCCTCCACTTT. Amino acid sequence: CAGSQDHRDSPLHF.

The chain is built from TRBV6-5 and TRBJ2-3; D unclear. The CDR3 runs to 17 residues. Looked up from germline, CDR1 is MNHEY and CDR2 is SVGAGI. Trimming removed 7 bases from V and 3 bases from J, with 23 bases in between. CDR3 sequence reads: CASKPDSGIWGTDTQYF. The CDR3 DNA is TGTGCCAGCAAACCCGATAGTGGGATATGGGGTACAGATACGCAGTATTTT.

Concerning this clonotype: One end of the junction varies from germline; a read error may be responsible. The genes are TRBV11-2 and TRBJ2-7; D might be TRBD2 (6 bases). Per the germline V gene, CDR1 is SGHAT and CDR2 is FQNNGV. This CDR3 has 16 residues. The CDR3 loop is CASSLMGGPLSNEQYF. CDR3 bases: TGTGCCAGCAGCTTAATGGGAGGACCCCTCTCCAACGAGCAGTACTTC.

Note on this clonotype: Compared with germline, one end of the junction differs, possibly owing to a read error. This chain links TRBV5-1 with TRBJ2-7; D remains unclear. This CDR3 region has 14 residues. In germline, CDR1 is SGHRS, CDR2 YFSETQ. CDR3 protein: CARSLEPGGHEQYF. The CDR3 DNA follows: TGCGCCAGAAGCTTGGAGCCAGGTGGTCACGAGCAGTACTTC.

With regard to this clonotype: A much larger clone is a single base away; this may be a read error. The V and J genes are TRBV12-3 or TRBV12-4 and TRBJ1-2, with 10 bases lining up with TRBD1. The CDR3 spans 14 residues. The CDR3 nucleotides read TGTGTCAGCAGTAGACAGGGGGCGGTTAATGGCTACACCTTC. Its translation: CVSSRQGAVNGYTF.

The chain combines TRBV28 with TRBJ2-7; 7 nucleotides line up with TRBD2. The CDR3 loop spans 16 amino acids. Trimming at V came to 1 base and at J to 4 bases, leaving 10 bases not matched to a gene. Per the germline V gene, CDR1 is MDHEN and CDR2 is SYDVKM. The CDR3 DNA is TGTGCCAGCAGTTTATTCGGTCTAGGACTAGGATACGAGCAGTACTTC. This translates into CASSLFGLGLGYEQYF. Full variable domain (outside the CDR3, taken from reference TRBV28 and TRBJ2-7): DVKVTQSSRYLVKRTGEKVFLECVQDMDHENMFWYRQDPGLGLRLIYFSYDVKMKEKGDIPEGYSVSREKKERFSLILESASTNQTSMYLCASSLFGLGLGYEQYFGPGTRLTVT.

This clonotype was counted many times. The genes are TRBV29-1 and TRBJ2-3; possible D gene TRBD1, 5 bases. From germline, CDR1 is SQVTM and CDR2 ANQGSEA. Trimming shortened V by 8 bases and J by 2 bases, and 14 bases separated the two germline ends. This CDR3 region has 13 residues. In DNA, the CDR3 is TGCAGCCCCAAGGACATTCTCACAGATACGCAGTATTTT. Amino acid sequence: CSPKDILTDTQYF.

The chain carries TRBV7-9 and TRBJ2-1, with TRBD2 matching over 9 bases. This CDR3 has 14 amino acids. Per germline, CDR1 SEHNR and CDR2 FQNEAQ (reference sequence). Trimming removed 8 bases from V and 11 bases from J; junction bases left unmatched: 13. The CDR3 bases are TGTGCCAGCTCCTGGGCTAGCGGGACCGATAAGCAGTTCTTC. The encoded protein is CASSWASGTDKQFF. Full variable domain (remainder filled in from reference TRBV7-9 and TRBJ2-1): DTGVSQNPRHKITKRGQNVTFRCDPISEHNRLYWYRQTLGQGPEFLTYFQNEAQLEKSRLLSDRFSAERPKGSFSTLEIQRTEQGDSAMYLCASSWASGTDKQFFGPGTRLTVL.